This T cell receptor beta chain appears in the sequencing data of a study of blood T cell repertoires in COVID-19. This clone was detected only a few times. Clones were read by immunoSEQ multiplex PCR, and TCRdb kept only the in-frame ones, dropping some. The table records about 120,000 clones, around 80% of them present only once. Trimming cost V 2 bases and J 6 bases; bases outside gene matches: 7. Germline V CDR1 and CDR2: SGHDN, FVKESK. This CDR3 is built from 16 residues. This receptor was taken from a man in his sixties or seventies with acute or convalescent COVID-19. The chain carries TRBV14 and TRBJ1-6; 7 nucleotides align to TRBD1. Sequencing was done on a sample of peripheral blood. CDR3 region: CASSQRTGASNSPLHF. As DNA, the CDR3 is TGTGCCAGCAGCCAACGGACAGGAGCCTCTAATTCACCCCTCCACTTT.